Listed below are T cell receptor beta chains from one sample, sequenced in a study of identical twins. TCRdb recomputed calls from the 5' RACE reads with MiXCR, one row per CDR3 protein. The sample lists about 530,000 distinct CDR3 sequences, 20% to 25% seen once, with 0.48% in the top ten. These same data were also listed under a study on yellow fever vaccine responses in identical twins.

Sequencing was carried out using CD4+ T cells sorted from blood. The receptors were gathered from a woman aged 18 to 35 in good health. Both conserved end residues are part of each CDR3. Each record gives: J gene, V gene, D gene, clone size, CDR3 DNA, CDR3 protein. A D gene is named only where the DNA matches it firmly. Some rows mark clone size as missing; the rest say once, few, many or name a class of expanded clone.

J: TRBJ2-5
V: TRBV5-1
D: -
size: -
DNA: TGCGCCAGCAGCCAGGACACGAACCAAGAGACCCAGTACTTC
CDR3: CASSQDTNQETQYF

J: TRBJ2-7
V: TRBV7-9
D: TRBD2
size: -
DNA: TGTGCCAAACCACTAGGACCCAAAGCGGGAAGCTCCTACGAGCAGTACTTC
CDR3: CAKPLGPKAGSSYEQYF

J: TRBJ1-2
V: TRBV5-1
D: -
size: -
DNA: TGCGCCAGCAGCTCCGGGACATATAACTATGGCTACACCTTC
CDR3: CASSSGTYNYGYTF

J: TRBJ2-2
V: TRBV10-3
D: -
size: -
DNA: TGTGCCATCAGTGGTCCAGGAGACACCGGGGAGCTGTTTTTT
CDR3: CAISGPGDTGELFF

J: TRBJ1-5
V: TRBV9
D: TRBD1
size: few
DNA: TGTGCCAGCAGCGTAGGGACAGGGGAACCGAATCAGCCCCAGCATTTT
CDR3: CASSVGTGEPNQPQHF

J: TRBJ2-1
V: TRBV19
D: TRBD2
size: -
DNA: TGTGCCAGTAGCGGGAGGGTCGACAATGAGCAGTTCTTC
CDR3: CASSGRVDNEQFF

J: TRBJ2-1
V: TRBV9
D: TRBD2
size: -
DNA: TGTGCCAGCAGCGAACCGACTAGCGGGGTCTATGAGCAGTTCTTC
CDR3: CASSEPTSGVYEQFF

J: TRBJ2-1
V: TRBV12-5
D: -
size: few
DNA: TGTGCTAGTGGTTTGGGAAATGGACGGATCACGTTCTTC
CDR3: CASGLGNGRITFF

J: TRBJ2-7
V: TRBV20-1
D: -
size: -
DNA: TGCAGTGCTAGAGATTTAGGCCAAGCGGACGAGCAGTACTTC
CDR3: CSARDLGQADEQYF

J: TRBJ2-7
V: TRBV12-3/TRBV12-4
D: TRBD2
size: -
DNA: TGTGCCAGCAGTTCCCGGGAGGGCTCCTACGAGCAGTACTTC
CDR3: CASSSREGSYEQYF

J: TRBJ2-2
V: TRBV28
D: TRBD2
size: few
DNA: TGTGCAAGCTGTAGCGGGGGGTCAAGCACCGGGGAGCTGTTTTTT
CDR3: CASCSGGSSTGELFF

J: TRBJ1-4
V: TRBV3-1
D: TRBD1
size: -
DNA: TGTGCCAGCAGCCCGCCCGGGACAGGGCGGGAAAAACTGTTTTTT
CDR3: CASSPPGTGREKLFF

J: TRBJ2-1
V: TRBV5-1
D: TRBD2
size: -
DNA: TGCGCCAGCAGTTCTAGACTAGCGGGGGGCCCGAATGAGCAGTTCTTC
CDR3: CASSSRLAGGPNEQFF

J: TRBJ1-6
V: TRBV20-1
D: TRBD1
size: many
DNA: TGCAGTGCGCCCAGAGGGGGCAGCAATAATTCACCCCTCCACTTT
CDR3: CSAPRGGSNNSPLHF

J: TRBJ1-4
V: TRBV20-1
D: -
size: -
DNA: TGCAGTGCTGCGCATAATGAAAAACTGTTTTTT
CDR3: CSAAHNEKLFF

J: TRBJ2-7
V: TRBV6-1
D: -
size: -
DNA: TGTGCCAGCAGTCAAGTGGGAGGTTCGACCTACGAGCAGTACTTC
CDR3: CASSQVGGSTYEQYF

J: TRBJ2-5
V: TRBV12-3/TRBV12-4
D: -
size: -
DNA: TGTGCCAGCAGCCCGGTTCGGAAAGGGGAGACCCAGTACTTC
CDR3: CASSPVRKGETQYF

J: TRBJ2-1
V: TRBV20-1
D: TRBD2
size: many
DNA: TGCAGTGCCACGACTAGCGGGTATTACAATGAGCAGTTCTTC
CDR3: CSATTSGYYNEQFF

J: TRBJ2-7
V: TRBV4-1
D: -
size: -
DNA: TGCGCCAGCAGCCAAGAATCGACGGGATACCCTGACGAGCAGTACTTC
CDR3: CASSQESTGYPDEQYF

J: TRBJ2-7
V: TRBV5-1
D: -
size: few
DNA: TGCGCCAGCAGCTTGACCCCTAGGGGCGGGACCTCCTACGAGCAGTACTTC
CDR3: CASSLTPRGGTSYEQYF

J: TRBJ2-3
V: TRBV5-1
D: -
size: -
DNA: TGCGCCAGCAGCTTGGGGTGGAGCCTTGACACAGATACGCAGTATTTT
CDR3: CASSLGWSLDTDTQYF

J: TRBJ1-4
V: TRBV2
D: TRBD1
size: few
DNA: TGTGCCAGCAGTGGACAGGGGGCAGCGAGTGAAAAACTGTTTTTT
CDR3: CASSGQGAASEKLFF

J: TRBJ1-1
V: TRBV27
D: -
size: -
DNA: TGTGCCAGCAGTGTTCGGACAGCTATGAACACTGAAGCTTTCTTT
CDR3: CASSVRTAMNTEAFF

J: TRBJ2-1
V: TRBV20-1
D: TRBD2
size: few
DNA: TGCAGTGCTATAACCCCCGGGGGGGACGGTTACTACAATGAGCAGTTCTTC
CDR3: CSAITPGGDGYYNEQFF

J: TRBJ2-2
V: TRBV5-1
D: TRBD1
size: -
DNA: TGCGCCAGCGCCCCGGACAGGGGGAATACCGGGGAGCTGTTTTTT
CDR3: CASAPDRGNTGELFF

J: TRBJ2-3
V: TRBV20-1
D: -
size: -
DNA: TGCAGTGGAACGATCTCGAGCACAGATACGCAGTATTTT
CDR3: CSGTISSTDTQYF

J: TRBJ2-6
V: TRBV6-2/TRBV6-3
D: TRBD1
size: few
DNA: TGTGCCAGCAGTCCTCGGACAGGACACTCTGGGGCCAACGTCCTGACTTTC
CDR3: CASSPRTGHSGANVLTF

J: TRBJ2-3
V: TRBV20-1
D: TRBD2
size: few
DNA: TGCAGTGCTAGAGGGTTCGAGCTAGCGGGGGTCACAGATACGCAGTATTTT
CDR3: CSARGFELAGVTDTQYF

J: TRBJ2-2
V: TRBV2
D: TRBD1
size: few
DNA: TGTGCCAGCAGTGAAAGCCCAATGACAGGGGCCGCGAACACCGGGGAGCTGTTTTTT
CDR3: CASSESPMTGAANTGELFF

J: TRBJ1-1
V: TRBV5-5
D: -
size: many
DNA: TGTGCCAGCAGTCAGCAAGGGGTTTGGGCTGAAGCTTTCTTT
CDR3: CASSQQGVWAEAFF

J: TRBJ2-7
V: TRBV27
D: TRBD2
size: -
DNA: TGTGCCAGCAGTCTGCACGGGACTAGCGGAGGCTACGAGCAGTACTTC
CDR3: CASSLHGTSGGYEQYF

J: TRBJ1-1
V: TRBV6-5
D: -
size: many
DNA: TGTGCCAGCAGTTATGGTCAATTGAACACTGAAGCTTTCTTT
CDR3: CASSYGQLNTEAFF

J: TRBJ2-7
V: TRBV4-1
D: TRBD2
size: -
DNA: TGCGCCAGCAGCCAAGTAAGCGGCCGGGGGGGAGGGAGCTACGAGCAGTACTTC
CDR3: CASSQVSGRGGGSYEQYF

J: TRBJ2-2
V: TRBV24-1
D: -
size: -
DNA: TGTGCCACCAGTGTTTCAGGGGCGAACACCGGGGAGCTGTTTTTT
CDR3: CATSVSGANTGELFF

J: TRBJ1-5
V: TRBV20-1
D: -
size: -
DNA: TGCAGTGCTAGAGAACATTGGACGGAGGGAGGCAATCAGCCCCAGCATTTT
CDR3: CSAREHWTEGGNQPQHF

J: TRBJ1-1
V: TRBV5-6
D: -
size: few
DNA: TGTGCCAGCAGCTTATTTACAGCGAACACTGAAGCTTTCTTT
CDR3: CASSLFTANTEAFF

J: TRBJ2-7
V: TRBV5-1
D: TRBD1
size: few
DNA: TGCGCCAGCAGCTGGAGAACCGGGACAGGGGAAGGGGAGCAGTACTTC
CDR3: CASSWRTGTGEGEQYF

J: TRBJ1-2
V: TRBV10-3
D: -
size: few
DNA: TGTGCCATCAGTGACTCATCGAGGGCGTATGGCTACACCTTC
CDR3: CAISDSSRAYGYTF

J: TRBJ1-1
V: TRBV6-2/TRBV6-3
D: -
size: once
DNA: TGTGCCAGCAGTTACTCGATAATTCGGGGGAGGCCTGAAGCTTTCTTT
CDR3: CASSYSIIRGRPEAFF

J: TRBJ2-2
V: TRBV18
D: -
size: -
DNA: TGTGCCAGCCAAGTCACAAAGAACACCGGGGAGCTGTTTTTT
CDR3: CASQVTKNTGELFF

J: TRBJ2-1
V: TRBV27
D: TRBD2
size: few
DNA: TGTGCCAGCACCAGTACCGGGACTAGCATGTACAATGAGCAGTTCTTC
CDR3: CASTSTGTSMYNEQFF

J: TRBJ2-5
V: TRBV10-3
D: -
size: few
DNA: TGTGCCATCAGTTCGGGCCAAGAGACCCAGTACTTC
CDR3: CAISSGQETQYF

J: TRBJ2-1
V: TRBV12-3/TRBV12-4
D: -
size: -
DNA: TGTGCCAGCAGTTTAGTACAGCATGGGCAGTTCTTC
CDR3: CASSLVQHGQFF

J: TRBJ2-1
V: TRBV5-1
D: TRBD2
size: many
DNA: TGCGCCAGCAGCCAAACTAGCGGGAGCTCCTACAATGAGCAGTTCTTC
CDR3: CASSQTSGSSYNEQFF

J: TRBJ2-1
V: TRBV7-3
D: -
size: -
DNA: TGTGCCAGCAGCCCCGGGAGCGCGGGCAATGAGCAGTTCTTC
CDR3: CASSPGSAGNEQFF

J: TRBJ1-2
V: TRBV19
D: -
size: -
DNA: TGTGCCACGTTTAACTATGGCTACACCTTC
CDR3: CATFNYGYTF

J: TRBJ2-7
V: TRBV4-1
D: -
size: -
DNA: TGCGCCAGCAGCCAAACGCCCGACAACCACGAGCAGTACTTC
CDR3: CASSQTPDNHEQYF

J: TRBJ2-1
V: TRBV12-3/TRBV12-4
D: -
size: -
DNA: TGTGCCAGCAGTTCCAGGGCCGACTACAATGAGCAGTTCTTC
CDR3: CASSSRADYNEQFF

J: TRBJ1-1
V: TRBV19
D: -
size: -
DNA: TGTGCCAGTAGTCCCCCGGGGGGGCTCGCCACTGAAGCTTTCTTT
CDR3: CASSPPGGLATEAFF

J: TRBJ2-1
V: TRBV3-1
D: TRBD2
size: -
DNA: TGTGCCAGCAGCCATGCAACTAGCGGGAGTAGGTATGAGCAGTTCTTC
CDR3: CASSHATSGSRYEQFF

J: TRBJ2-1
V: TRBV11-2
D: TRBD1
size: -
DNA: TGTGCCAGCAGCCACCGCTCGACAGGGGGCGTCTACAATGAGCAGTTCTTC
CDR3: CASSHRSTGGVYNEQFF